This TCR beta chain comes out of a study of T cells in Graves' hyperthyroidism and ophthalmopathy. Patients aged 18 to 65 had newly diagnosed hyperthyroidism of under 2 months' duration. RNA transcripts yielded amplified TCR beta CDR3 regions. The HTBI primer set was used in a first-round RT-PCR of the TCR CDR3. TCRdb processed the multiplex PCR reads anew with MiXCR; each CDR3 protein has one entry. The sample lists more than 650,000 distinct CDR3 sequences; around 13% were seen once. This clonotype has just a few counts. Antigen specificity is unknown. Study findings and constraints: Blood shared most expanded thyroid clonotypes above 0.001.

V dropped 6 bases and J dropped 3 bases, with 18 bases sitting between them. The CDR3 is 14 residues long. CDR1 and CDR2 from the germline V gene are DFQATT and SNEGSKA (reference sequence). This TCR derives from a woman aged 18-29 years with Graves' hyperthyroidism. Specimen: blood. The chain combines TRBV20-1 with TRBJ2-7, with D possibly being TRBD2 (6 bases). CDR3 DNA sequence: TGCAGTGCCAGGGCGGCGGGGAATAGCTACGAGCAGTACTTC. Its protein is CSARAAGNSYEQYF.